One sample yielded the 26 T cell receptor beta chains listed below, sequenced in a study of blood T cell repertoires in COVID-19. TCRdb's copy holds only in-frame clones and misses some; the assay was immunoSEQ multiplex PCR. The repertoire holds under 200,000 clones, approximately 81% seen once, with 13% to 15% in the top ten. The sample was peripheral blood. Every receptor here comes from a man aged 18 to 29 with active or convalescent COVID-19.

V usage is TRBV5-1 and J usage is TRBJ1-5; no clear D. Germline CDR1 and CDR2: SGHRS and YFSETQ. This CDR3 has 15 residues. Trimming left V 0 bases short and J 2 bases short, with 9 bases between. Here the CDR3 reads CASSLDEGGNQPQHF. The DNA of the CDR3 is TGCGCCAGCAGCTTGGACGAAGGAGGCAATCAGCCCCAGCATTTT.

The chain uses TRBV5-6 and TRBJ2-3; 9 nucleotides agree with TRBD2. This CDR3 spans 15 amino acids. J lost 1 base, V lost 3 bases, and 3 bases had no gene match. CDR1 is SGHDT and CDR2 is YYEEEE in the germline V gene. In DNA, the CDR3 is TGTGCCAGCAGCTCTGAGCGGGGGGGCACAGATACGCAGTATTTT. Translating gives CASSSERGGTDTQYF.

The J gene is TRBJ2-7, the V gene TRBV2; the D is unclear. Trimming took 8 bases from V and 3 from J, leaving 14 bases between them. CDR1 and CDR2 from the germline V gene are SNHLY and FYNNEI. The CDR3 contains 13 residues. In DNA form, the CDR3 reads TGTGCCAGCCGCCCCCAACCCAGCTACGAGCAGTACTTC. Protein sequence: CASRPQPSYEQYF.

V gene TRBV4-1 combines with J gene TRBJ1-3; 9 bases are shared with TRBD1. The CDR3 has 15 residues. Germline V CDR1 and CDR2: MGHRA, YSYEKL. The ends lost 2 bases at V and 5 bases at J; junction bases unmatched: 4. For the CDR3, the DNA is TGCGCCAGCAGCCAATCGGGGACAGGGCGAAACACCATATATTTT. It encodes CASSQSGTGRNTIYF.

This clone was found once. V and J are TRBV20-1 and TRBJ1-5; the D gene is possibly TRBD1 (5 bases). The V end was cut by 0 bases, the J end by 10 bases, with 7 bases between. Germline loops: CDR1 DFQATT, CDR2 SNEGSKA (reference sequence). This CDR3 is built from 11 residues. The CDR3: CSARDQGPQHF. In nucleotides, the CDR3 is TGCAGTGCTAGAGACCAGGGTCCCCAGCATTTT.

This chain joins TRBV20-1 and TRBJ1-6, with TRBD1 identical over 7 bases. CDR1 is DFQATT and CDR2 is SNEGSKA in the germline V gene (reference sequence). V lost 3 bases and J lost 8; bases outside the gene matches: 4. This CDR3 region has 13 residues. CDR3 bases: TGCAGTGCTAGTTATGACAGGGATTCACCCCTCCACTTT. The encoded protein is CSASYDRDSPLHF.

The V gene is TRBV6-5, the J gene TRBJ1-4; a possible D gene is TRBD1 (5 bases). The CDR3 has 15 residues. Per the germline V gene, CDR1 is MNHEY and CDR2 is SVGAGI. Trimming took 0 bases from V and 4 from J, leaving 9 bases between them. This chain's CDR3 is CASSYSAGFNEKLFF. As DNA, the CDR3 is TGTGCCAGCAGTTACTCGGCAGGGTTTAATGAAAAACTGTTTTTT.

This rearrangement joins TRBV5-8 to TRBJ2-5; TRBD1 aligns across 7 bases. The CDR3 has 17 amino acids. Germline V gene data show CDR1 as SGHTS and CDR2 as YDEGEE. V shed 4 bases and J 0 bases; nucleotides not matched to a gene: 12. In nucleotides, the CDR3 is TGTGCCAGCAGCCCATGGTTTTCGGGACAGTACCAAGAGACCCAGTACTTC. The encoded protein is CASSPWFSGQYQETQYF.

A few counts support this clone. The chain couples TRBV27 to TRBJ1-6, with TRBD1 identical over 10 bases. Trimming cost V 4 bases and J 10 bases; bases outside gene matches: 10. The length of the CDR3 is 16 residues. Germline assignment: CDR1 MNHEY and CDR2 SMNVEV (reference sequence). In DNA form, the CDR3 reads TGTGCCAGCAGTTCCCGCGGGACAGGGGTAAGGTCACCCCTCCACTTT. Translation: CASSSRGTGVRSPLHF.

The rearrangement joins TRBV2 to TRBJ2-5, with D possibly TRBD1 on 7 matching bases. Germline lookup yields CDR1 SNHLY and CDR2 FYNNEI. CDR3 length equals 13 residues. V lost 4 bases and J lost 5, with 11 bases in between. The CDR3 region is CASSGSGGETQYF. CDR3 coding DNA: TGTGCCAGCAGTGGCTCAGGGGGGGAGACCCAGTACTTC.

The V call is TRBV28, the J call TRBJ1-4; tentative D call: TRBD1 (6 bases). CDR3 length: 14 residues. Trimming removed 6 bases at V and 8 bases at J, with 16 bases between. Germline lookup yields CDR1 MDHEN and CDR2 SYDVKM. The CDR3 is CASRVQGGGEKLFF. The CDR3 DNA follows: TGTGCCAGCAGAGTACAGGGCGGTGGCGAAAAACTGTTTTTT.

The chain combines TRBV29-1 with TRBJ1-1, with 7 bases identical to TRBD1. The germline CDR1 and CDR2 sequences are SQVTM and ANQGSEA. Trimming at V came to 4 bases and at J to 0 bases, leaving 5 bases not matched to a gene. This CDR3 has 14 residues. CDR3 sequence (DNA): TGCAGCGTTGGGAGGGGGCGCTTGAACACTGAAGCTTTCTTT. Translation: CSVGRGRLNTEAFF.

CDR3 in amino acids: CASSPVSTEAFF. The CDR3 nucleotides read TGTGCCAGCTCACCAGTGAGCACTGAAGCTTTCTTT. The V gene is TRBV18, the J gene TRBJ1-1; D is ambiguous. CDR1 and CDR2 from the germline V gene are KGHSH and LQKENI. The CDR3 is 12 residues long. Between the trimmed V and J ends, which lost 2 bases and 4 bases, there was a span of 5 bases. Variable domain in full (rest from reference TRBV18 and TRBJ1-1): NAGVMQNPRHLVRRRGQEARLRCSPMKGHSHVYWYRQLPEEGLKFMVYLQKENIIDESGMPKERFSAEFPKEGPSILRIQQVVRGDSAAYFCASSPVSTEAFFGQGTRLTVV.

A few counts support this clone. CDR3 bases: TGTGCCAGCAGCGTAGAACCGGGGACTAGCGGGAGCATAGAGCAGTTCTTC. Amino acid sequence: CASSVEPGTSGSIEQFF. V and J are TRBV9 and TRBJ2-1; TRBD2 matches 14 bases. The CDR3 loop spans 17 amino acids. CDR1 and CDR2 from the germline V gene are SGDLS and YYNGEE. V shed 0 bases and J 10 bases; nucleotides not matched to a gene: 9. The full variable domain, in which reference TRBV9 and TRBJ2-1 provide the parts outside the CDR3, is DSGVTQTPKHLITATGQRVTLRCSPRSGDLSVYWYQQSLDQGLQFLIQYYNGEERAKGNILERFSAQQFPDLHSELNLSSLELGDSALYFCASSVEPGTSGSIEQFFGPGTRLTVL.

The CDR3 region has the DNA TGCAGTGCTAGTGACCGTTCACCCCTCCACTTT. The encoded protein is CSASDRSPLHF. This chain connects TRBV20-1 to TRBJ1-6; D call uncertain. CDR1 is DFQATT, CDR2 SNEGSKA, per germline (reference sequence). This CDR3 has 11 residues. V gave up 3 bases and J gave up 9 bases, with 6 bases separating them.

J is TRBJ1-3 and V is TRBV4-1; 7 nucleotides line up with TRBD1. This CDR3 contains 17 residues. The germline V gene encodes CDR1 MGHRA and CDR2 YSYEKL. The junction had 11 bases not matched to a gene; V was cut back by 2 bases and J by 4 bases. CDR3 DNA sequence: TGCGCCAGCAGCCAATTTCAGGGGGATTACACCGGAAACACCATATATTTT. Its translation is CASSQFQGDYTGNTIYF.

V and J are TRBV27 and TRBJ2-7; 8 nucleotides agree with TRBD1. The germline V gene encodes CDR1 MNHEY and CDR2 SMNVEV (reference sequence). CDR3 size: 14 residues. The V gene end was trimmed by 6 bases and the J gene end by 6 bases; junction bases not matched to a gene: 10. CDR3 region: CASRRQGNLGEQYF. For the CDR3, the DNA is TGTGCCAGCAGGAGACAGGGGAATTTGGGCGAGCAGTACTTC.

The chain has TRBV23-1 and TRBJ1-2, with D perhaps TRBD1 (6 bases). TRBV23-1 falls under the ORF class, with uncertain function. This CDR3 contains 13 residues. Trimming stripped 4 bases from V and 6 bases from J, with 12 bases between. DNA for the CDR3: TGCGCCAGCAGTCCTCAGGGGTCGGATGGCTACACCTTC. This gives the protein CASSPQGSDGYTF.

The rearrangement uses TRBV28 and TRBJ1-4; 9 bases are a match to TRBD1. The CDR3 extends over 14 amino acids. CDR1 is MDHEN, CDR2 SYDVKM, per germline. Germline trimming cut 5 bases from V and 3 bases from J; bases unmatched to any gene: 1. The CDR3 here is CASSRQGANEKLFF. DNA of the CDR3: TGTGCCAGCAGTCGACAGGGGGCTAATGAAAAACTGTTTTTT.

This chain links TRBV19 with TRBJ2-5; a possible D gene is TRBD2 (6 bases). Germline CDR1 is LNHDA and CDR2 is SQIVND (reference sequence). V was clipped by 7 bases and J by 1 base, with 16 bases between them. The CDR3 sequence is 15 residues long. The CDR3 sequence: CASTGGNNFQETQYF. Written as DNA, the CDR3 is TGTGCCAGTACGGGCGGGAATAACTTCCAAGAGACCCAGTACTTC.

This sequence joins TRBV24-1 and TRBJ2-3; D remains ambiguous. The germline V gene has CDR1 KGHDR and CDR2 SFDVKD. The CDR3 consists of 13 residues. Trimming removed 1 base from V and 5 bases from J, with 6 bases in between. The CDR3, as DNA: TGTGCCACCAGTGATTTTTCGGGAGATACGCAGTATTTT. Translated: CATSDFSGDTQYF.

The chain is built from TRBV6-5 and TRBJ1-2; possibly TRBD1 for D (6 bases). Deletions cut 6 bases from V and 3 bases from J, with 11 bases between. The CDR3 runs to 13 residues. Per the germline V gene, CDR1 is MNHEY and CDR2 is SVGAGI. Written as DNA, the CDR3 is TGTGCCAGCAGAAATTCAGGGGACTATGGCTACACCTTC. This encodes CASRNSGDYGYTF.

This rearrangement joins TRBV18 to TRBJ1-4; TRBD1 agrees at 11 bases. The V gene end was trimmed by 3 bases and the J gene end by 8 bases; junction bases not matched to a gene: 2. CDR3 length equals 14 residues. CDR1 is KGHSH and CDR2 is LQKENI in the germline V gene. The CDR3 nucleotides are TGTGCCAGCTCACCCGGGACAGGGGGAGAAAAACTGTTTTTT. Translating it yields CASSPGTGGEKLFF. Variable domain in full (rest from reference TRBV18 and TRBJ1-4): NAGVMQNPRHLVRRRGQEARLRCSPMKGHSHVYWYRQLPEEGLKFMVYLQKENIIDESGMPKERFSAEFPKEGPSILRIQQVVRGDSAAYFCASSPGTGGEKLFFGSGTQLSVL.

The chain links TRBV2 to TRBJ1-2; 9 bases match TRBD1. The CDR3 contains 15 residues. Germline values: CDR1 SNHLY, CDR2 FYNNEI. V dropped 10 bases and J dropped 5; count of bases not matched to a gene: 14. DNA for the CDR3: TGTGCCATACTAGGGGGGACAGGGAGGAGGTATGGCTACACCTTC. Translating it yields CAILGGTGRRYGYTF. The entire variable domain, with the rest obtained from reference TRBV2 and TRBJ1-2, is as follows: EPEVTQTPSHQVTQMGQEVILRCVPISNHLYFYWYRQILGQKVEFLVSFYNNEISEKSEIFDDQFSVERPDGSNFTLKIRSTKLEDSAMYFCAILGGTGRRYGYTFGSGTRLTVV.

This rearrangement joins TRBV3-1 (or the pseudogene TRBV3-2) to TRBJ2-7, with D perhaps TRBD2 (5 bases). Germline V gives CDR1 LGHDT, CDR2 YNNKEL (reference sequence). Trimming took off 4 bases at V and 5 bases at J, with 12 bases between the two ends. The CDR3 contains 13 residues. DNA of the CDR3: TGTGCCAGCAGCCGTGGCCGGGGAGACGAGCAGTACTTC. Translation: CASSRGRGDEQYF.

This chain joins TRBV7-6 and TRBJ2-1; possibly TRBD2 for D (6 bases). V was pared by 5 bases and J by 5 bases, with 19 bases between. Germline CDR1 and CDR2: SGHVS and FNYEAQ. The length of the CDR3 is 16 residues. Here the CDR3 reads CASSRPGLRGNNEQFF. As DNA, the CDR3 is TGTGCCAGCAGCAGACCTGGGTTGCGGGGTAACAATGAGCAGTTCTTC.